Following are 22 T cell receptor beta chains from one sample sequenced in a study of T cells after yellow fever vaccination. Using its own MiXCR run on the 5' RACE reads, TCRdb lists one record per CDR3 protein. This sample yields roughly 100,000 distinct CDR3 sequences, of which roughly 10% are seen a single time; approximately 16% belongs to the top ten. Sample: CD8+ T cells not binding an NS4B(214-222) dextramer, sorted from PBMCs, taken around 16 days after the first yellow fever vaccination. The receptors come from a man between 18 and 35 years old who received the YFV17D yellow fever vaccine.

This clonotype was found a few times. V gene TRBV7-3 combines with J gene TRBJ2-5; TRBD1 agrees at 9 bases. Trimming at V came to 5 bases and at J to 5 bases, leaving 9 bases not matched to a gene. The germline gives CDR1 SGHTA, CDR2 FQGTGA. The CDR3 runs 15 residues. CDR3 in DNA: TGTGCCAGCAGCGCTACAGGGGGCGCAATGGAGACCCAGTACTTC. It encodes CASSATGGAMETQYF.

The chain has TRBV29-1 and TRBJ1-1; no clear D gene. Germline CDR1 SQVTM, CDR2 ANQGSEA. The CDR3 spans 12 residues. Between the trimmed V and J ends, which lost 4 bases and 1 base, there was a span of 7 bases. CDR3: CSVAGGNTEAFF. In DNA, the CDR3 is TGCAGCGTTGCGGGCGGGAACACTGAAGCTTTCTTT.

This clonotype was detected only a few times. The chain has TRBV6-2 or TRBV6-3 and TRBJ2-1; 10 positions agree with TRBD2. Germline loops: CDR1 MNHEY, CDR2 SVGEGT. J lost 0 bases, V lost 6 bases, and 5 bases had no gene match. The CDR3 is made up of 16 amino acids. Here the CDR3 DNA reads TGTGCCAGCAGAAGAGTAGCGGGGGGCTCCTACAATGAGCAGTTCTTC. Its protein product is CASRRVAGGSYNEQFF.

This clonotype came up a few times. V usage is TRBV6-1 and J usage is TRBJ1-1; D might be TRBD1 (5 bases). Trimming cost V 6 bases and J 1 base, with 15 bases left between them. The CDR3 covers 15 residues. CDR1 is MNHNS, CDR2 SASEGT, per germline. CDR3 DNA: TGTGCCAGCAGCCCCCTCTATACAGGGAACACTGAAGCTTTCTTT. Translating gives CASSPLYTGNTEAFF.

This clonotype came up many times. This chain uses TRBV6-1 with TRBJ2-1; D is perhaps TRBD2 (5 bases). The CDR3 covers 13 residues. V was cut by 5 bases and J by 6 bases, with 11 bases left in between. Germline V gene lookup returns CDR1 MNHNS and CDR2 SASEGT. The CDR3 coding sequence is TGTGCCAGCAGTCCTTCTAGCCTCAATGAGCAGTTCTTC. The encoded protein is CASSPSSLNEQFF.

The J gene is TRBJ2-5, the V gene TRBV5-5; 10 bases map to TRBD2. The CDR3 has 15 residues. The germline CDR1 and CDR2 sequences are SGHKS and YYEKEE (reference sequence). With V trimmed by 3 bases and J by 9 bases, 11 bases remained unmatched. The CDR3 DNA reads TGTGCCAGCAGCTACACTAGCGGGACCCCCAGGGCCCAGTACTTC. Protein product: CASSYTSGTPRAQYF.

With regard to this clonotype: This may be a read error: a much more frequent sequence differs by one nucleotide. The chain uses TRBV12-3 or TRBV12-4 and TRBJ2-1; a weak D match, TRBD2 (6 bases). The CDR3 extends over 15 amino acids. V lost 5 bases, J lost 11 bases, and 22 bases lay in between. CDR3 sequence reads: CASSGPGLRRSKQFF. The CDR3 DNA follows: TGTGCCAGCAGTGGGCCGGGACTTCGCCGATCTAAGCAGTTCTTC.

The gene calls are TRBV10-2 and TRBJ1-5; 9 bases match TRBD1. The CDR3 has 14 residues. Germline CDR1 WSHSY, CDR2 SAAADI. Trimming at V came to 5 bases and at J to 3 bases, leaving 2 bases not matched to a gene. The CDR3 protein is CASSTGGVNQPQHF. Here the CDR3 DNA reads TGCGCCAGCAGTACAGGGGGCGTCAATCAGCCCCAGCATTTT.

This rearrangement joins TRBV10-3 to TRBJ2-3; 9 nucleotides match TRBD1. From germline, CDR1 is ENHRY and CDR2 SYGVKD. The ends lost 6 bases at V and 2 bases at J; junction bases unmatched: 6. The CDR3 loop spans 15 amino acids. The CDR3 here is CAISLRDRDTDTQYF. The CDR3 DNA sequence: TGTGCCATCAGCCTCCGGGACAGGGACACAGATACGCAGTATTTT.

This clonotype was detected a few times. The V gene is TRBV6-5, the J gene TRBJ2-5; maybe TRBD1 (5 bases). The ends were cut back, 2 bases at V and 4 bases at J, with 11 bases in the middle. Germline V gene data show CDR1 as MNHEY and CDR2 as SVGAGI. There are 14 residues in the CDR3. In DNA form, the CDR3 reads TGTGCCAGCAGTTACGGTGGCAGGGTAGAGACCCAGTACTTC. Translating gives CASSYGGRVETQYF.

The gene calls are TRBV4-3 and TRBJ1-6; TRBD1 matches at 7 bases. Germline CDR1 and CDR2: LGHNA and YSLEER. The length of the CDR3 is 15 residues. Germline trimming cut 0 bases from V and 8 bases from J; bases unmatched to any gene: 4. DNA for the CDR3: TGCGCCAGCAGCCAAGACAGGGGGGTAGATTCACCCCTCCACTTT. Amino acid sequence: CASSQDRGVDSPLHF.

This clonotype was detected a few times. The V and J genes are TRBV7-9 and TRBJ2-2; weak D call: TRBD2 (5 bases). The CDR3 has 13 residues. V dropped 5 bases and J dropped 6 bases, with 10 bases sitting between them. The germline V gene encodes CDR1 SEHNR and CDR2 FQNEAQ (reference sequence). The CDR3 nucleotides are TGTGCCAGCAGCCCCCGGGGATCCGGGGAGCTGTTTTTT. Encoded protein: CASSPRGSGELFF.

The chain combines TRBV7-2 with TRBJ2-7, with 11 bases lining up with TRBD1. Germline V gene sequence: CDR1 SGHTA, CDR2 FQGNSA. The CDR3 runs 15 residues. The ends lost 3 bases at V and 3 bases at J; junction bases unmatched: 4. The chain's CDR3 is CASSFSGTGGYEQYF. The CDR3 coding sequence is TGTGCCAGCAGCTTCTCGGGGACAGGGGGCTACGAGCAGTACTTC.

The chain recombines TRBV11-1 with TRBJ2-1, with 9 bases fitting TRBD2. Germline loops: CDR1 SGHAT, CDR2 FQDESV (reference sequence). Unmatched junction bases numbered 7, after V lost 5 bases and J lost 5 bases. This CDR3 comprises 15 residues. The CDR3, as DNA: TGTGCCAGCAGCCCAAGGAGCGGGGGGAACAATGAGCAGTTCTTC. It is translated as CASSPRSGGNNEQFF.

The chain employs TRBV6-1 and TRBJ2-2; 7 bases line up with TRBD2. The V segment lost 8 bases and the J segment 2 bases; nucleotides outside the gene matches: 11. The CDR3 has 16 residues. The V gene's germline CDR1 is MNHNS and CDR2 SASEGT. The CDR3 region is CASSASGGVNTGELFF. The CDR3 DNA sequence: TGTGCCAGCTCTGCCTCGGGAGGCGTTAACACCGGGGAGCTGTTTTTT.

The rearrangement links TRBV10-3 to TRBJ1-2; 10 bases line up with TRBD1. The germline CDR1 and CDR2 sequences are ENHRY and SYGVKD. There are 15 residues in the CDR3. The junction had 7 bases not matched to a gene; V was cut back by 5 bases and J by 4 bases. DNA for the CDR3: TGTGCCATCAGTCCCCCGACAGGGGGCGGCTATGGCTACACCTTC. Its translation is CAISPPTGGGYGYTF.

This clonotype is deemed medium-sized. The rearrangement uses TRBV7-2 and TRBJ1-6; D gene ambiguous. Germline V gene lookup returns CDR1 SGHTA and CDR2 FQGNSA. V was pared by 5 bases and J by 5 bases, with 7 bases between. The CDR3 has 13 amino acids. CDR3 DNA: TGTGCCAGCAGCCCTCTACATAATTCACCCCTCCACTTT. Translation: CASSPLHNSPLHF.

The rearrangement joins TRBV4-1 to TRBJ2-1, with D perhaps matching TRBD2 (7 bases). The CDR3 extends over 17 amino acids. Germline V gene data show CDR1 as MGHRA and CDR2 as YSYEKL. V lost 1 base and J lost 2, with 15 bases in between. This CDR3 is CASSQVYGGGAYNEQFF. DNA for the CDR3: TGCGCCAGCAGCCAAGTGTACGGCGGGGGCGCCTACAATGAGCAGTTCTTC.

There are many counts of this clonotype. The chain combines TRBV5-1 with TRBJ2-5, with 8 bases matching TRBD1. The CDR3 has 14 residues. Germline V CDR1 and CDR2: SGHRS, YFSETQ. After removal of 2 bases from V and 2 bases from J, the junction contained 2 bases not matched to a gene. The CDR3 sequence: CASSFRTGQETQYF. DNA for the CDR3: TGCGCCAGCAGCTTCCGGACAGGGCAAGAGACCCAGTACTTC.

The chain carries TRBV7-6 and TRBJ2-7, with a possible D match to TRBD1 (6 bases). V was clipped by 5 bases and J by 2 bases, with 10 bases between them. This CDR3 contains 13 residues. Looked up from germline, CDR1 is SGHVS and CDR2 is FNYEAQ. The CDR3 here is CASSLDRTYEQYF. CDR3 sequence (DNA): TGTGCCAGCAGCCTCGACAGGACCTACGAGCAGTACTTC.

CDR3 nucleotides: TGTGCCAGCAGGTCCGACGGATACATGAACACTGAAGCTTTCTTT. Amino acid sequence: CASRSDGYMNTEAFF. The chain uses TRBV7-9 and TRBJ1-1; D is undetermined. In germline, CDR1 is SEHNR, CDR2 FQNEAQ (reference sequence). V lost 6 bases, J lost 0 bases, and 14 bases lay in between. This CDR3 has 15 amino acids.

This clonotype was detected only a few times. This chain connects TRBV6-5 to TRBJ1-6; no firm D call. V dropped 2 bases and J dropped 7 bases, with 9 bases sitting between them. Per germline, CDR1 MNHEY and CDR2 SVGAGI. CDR3 size: 14 residues. CDR3 in amino acids: CASSYEGSNSPLHF. The DNA for the CDR3 is TGTGCCAGCAGTTACGAGGGTAGCAATTCACCCCTCCACTTT.